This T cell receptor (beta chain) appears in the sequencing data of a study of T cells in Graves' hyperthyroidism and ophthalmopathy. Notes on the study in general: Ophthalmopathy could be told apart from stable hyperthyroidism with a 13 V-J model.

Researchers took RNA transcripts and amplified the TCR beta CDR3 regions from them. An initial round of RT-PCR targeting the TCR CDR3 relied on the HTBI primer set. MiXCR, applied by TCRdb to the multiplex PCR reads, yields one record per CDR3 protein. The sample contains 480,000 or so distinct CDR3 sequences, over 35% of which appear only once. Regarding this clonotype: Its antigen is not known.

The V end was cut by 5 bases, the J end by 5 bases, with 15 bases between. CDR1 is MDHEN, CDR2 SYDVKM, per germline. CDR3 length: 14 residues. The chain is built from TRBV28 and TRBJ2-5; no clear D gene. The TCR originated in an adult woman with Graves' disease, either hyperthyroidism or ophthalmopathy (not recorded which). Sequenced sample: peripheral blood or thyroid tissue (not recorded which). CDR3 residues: CASSPRGTGETQYF. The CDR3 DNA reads TGTGCCAGCAGTCCCAGAGGCACCGGGGAGACCCAGTACTTC.